These 14 T cell receptor beta chains share one sample of origin, sequenced in a study of T-cell reconstitution after alpha-beta-depleted transplantation in children. Preparing the TCRbeta library involved the use of unique molecular identifiers. Using its own MiXCR run on the PCR reads, TCRdb lists one record per CDR3 protein. The table records hundreds of thousands of distinct CDR3 sequences, around 13% of them present only once. This specimen consisted of PBMCs, mostly from graft donor cells, obtained 360 days after TCRalphabeta/CD19-depleted stem cell transplant. The receptor set was obtained from a male patient aged 10 to 17 who had a stem cell transplant for acute myeloid leukemia, so the T cells may come from the graft donor.

Only a few counts were recorded for this clonotype. The chain couples TRBV20-1 to TRBJ2-7; no clear D gene. V lost 7 bases to trimming and J lost 3 bases, with 10 bases between them. The CDR3 has 11 residues. Germline loops: CDR1 DFQATT, CDR2 SNEGSKA (reference sequence). The CDR3 is CSGGNYYEQYF. As DNA, the CDR3 is TGCAGTGGTGGCAATTACTACGAGCAGTACTTC.

The CDR3 DNA reads TGTGCCAGCAGCCCCCCGATTCCCGGGACTAGTCGGAGTGAGCAGTTCTTC. Translation gives CASSPPIPGTSRSEQFF. V gene TRBV4-2 combines with J gene TRBJ2-1, with 8 bases identical to TRBD2. The CDR3 runs to 17 residues. V lost 4 bases and J lost 9; bases outside the gene matches: 17. Germline V lookup: CDR1 LGHNA, CDR2 YNFKEQ.

This clonotype occurred many times. The chain combines TRBV5-1 with TRBJ2-1, with TRBD2 identical over 14 bases. Trimming took 4 bases from V and 0 from J; bases not matched to a gene: 6. This CDR3 spans 18 amino acids. Germline CDR1 is SGHRS and CDR2 is YFSETQ. The CDR3 bases are TGCGCCAGCAGCCTAGGACTAGCGGGAGGTTTCTCCTACAATGAGCAGTTCTTC. It translates to CASSLGLAGGFSYNEQFF.

V gene TRBV20-1 combines with J gene TRBJ2-1; 11 bases map to TRBD2. The CDR3 sequence is 16 residues long. J lost 0 bases, V lost 0 bases, and 1 base had no gene match. Germline V lookup: CDR1 DFQATT, CDR2 SNEGSKA (reference sequence). CDR3 sequence (DNA): TGCAGTGCTAGAGATCTAGCGGGAGGCTCCTACAATGAGCAGTTCTTC. Translated: CSARDLAGGSYNEQFF.

This chain links TRBV12-3 or TRBV12-4 with TRBJ2-1, with 9 bases lining up with TRBD2. The CDR3 runs 16 residues. V was pared by 3 bases and J by 3 bases, with 6 bases of the junction left unmatched. The CDR3 sequence: CASSFGSSGIYNEQFF. In DNA, the CDR3 is TGTGCCAGCAGTTTCGGCTCTAGCGGGATCTACAATGAGCAGTTCTTC.

This clonotype showed up just a few times. V is TRBV6-2 or TRBV6-3 and J is TRBJ2-1; unclear D gene. Trimming took 10 bases from V and 0 from J, leaving 16 bases between them. The germline V gene has CDR1 MNHEY and CDR2 SVGEGT. This CDR3 is built from 15 residues. CDR3: CATRGDKSSYNEQFF. The DNA of the CDR3 is TGTGCCACCCGCGGAGATAAGAGCTCCTACAATGAGCAGTTCTTC.

This clonotype has more than one count but fewer than ten. V is TRBV7-3 and J is TRBJ2-2; no definite D call. Germline-derived CDR1 and CDR2 are SGHTA and FQGTGA. The CDR3 is 13 amino acids. V lost 1 base, J lost 7 bases, and 7 bases lay in between. The CDR3 bases are TGTGCCAGCAGCTTAATCGGTTACGGGGAGCTGTTTTTT. Protein sequence: CASSLIGYGELFF.

The chain combines TRBV18 with TRBJ2-3; D not certain. The CDR3 covers 15 residues. Germline V lookup: CDR1 KGHSH, CDR2 LQKENI. The V and J ends lost 3 bases and 2 bases respectively, with 12 bases between them. The CDR3 DNA follows: TGTGCCAGCTCACCTGGGCCAGGAGTCACAGATACGCAGTATTTT. Encoded protein: CASSPGPGVTDTQYF.

This clonotype was picked up a small number of times. This sequence joins TRBV7-2 and TRBJ2-5; possibly TRBD2 for D (6 bases). Trimming removed 2 bases from V and 2 bases from J, with 15 bases in between. Per germline, CDR1 SGHTA and CDR2 FQGNSA. The CDR3 is 16 residues long. The CDR3 here is CASSLKVAGLQETQYF. The CDR3 DNA sequence: TGTGCCAGCAGCTTAAAAGTCGCGGGACTGCAAGAGACCCAGTACTTC.

This rearrangement joins TRBV5-5 to TRBJ2-2; no reliable D call. This CDR3 region has 13 residues. Deletions cut 5 bases from V and 6 bases from J, with 11 bases between. CDR1 is SGHKS and CDR2 is YYEKEE in the germline V gene (reference sequence). The CDR3 region has the DNA TGTGCCAGCAGGCTGTTTGGACCCGGGGAGCTGTTTTTT. Translated: CASRLFGPGELFF. The variable domain in full, completed from reference TRBV5-5 and TRBJ2-2, reads DAGVTQSPTHLIKTRGQQVTLRCSPISGHKSVSWYQQVLGQGPQFIFQYYEKEERGRGNFPDRFSARQFPNYSSELNVNALLLGDSALYLCASRLFGPGELFFGEGSRLTVL.

The chain combines TRBV29-1 with TRBJ1-4; tentatively, D is TRBD1 (6 bases). The V and J ends lost 7 bases and 5 bases respectively, with 14 bases between them. The CDR3 has 13 amino acids. Germline V CDR1 and CDR2: SQVTM, ANQGSEA. CDR3 DNA: TGCAGCGCTCGGGGGGGGCAGAATGAAAAACTGTTTTTT. The encoded protein is CSARGGQNEKLFF.

V usage is TRBV5-1 and J usage is TRBJ2-3; 8 bases are shared with TRBD1. J gave up 7 bases and V 3 bases, and 4 bases lay outside the gene matches. CDR1 is SGHRS, CDR2 YFSETQ, per germline. The CDR3 is 13 residues long. CDR3 coding DNA: TGCGCCAGCAGCTCGTACAGGGGGAATACGCAGTATTTT. It translates to CASSSYRGNTQYF.

This clonotype came up many times. The chain carries TRBV7-9 and TRBJ2-3; D gene ambiguous. Germline CDR1 reads SEHNR; CDR2 reads FQNEAQ (reference sequence). The V end was cut by 1 base, the J end by 4 bases, with 3 bases between. The CDR3 covers 12 residues. The CDR3 DNA reads TGTGCCAGCAGCTTAGGGGCAGATACGCAGTATTTT. It encodes CASSLGADTQYF.

The chain combines TRBV6-1 with TRBJ2-1; a weak D match, TRBD2 (6 bases). CDR1 is MNHNS and CDR2 is SASEGT in the germline V gene. The CDR3 has 17 amino acids. Trimming removed 2 bases at V and 1 base at J, with 15 bases between. The CDR3 coding sequence is TGTGCCAGCAGTGAATGGGGCGGGACTGTATCCTACAATGAGCAGTTCTTC. It yields the protein CASSEWGGTVSYNEQFF.